What follows is one T cell receptor (beta chain) and its context. The sample comes from a study of T cell changes during pregnancy in multiple sclerosis. Germline-derived CDR1 and CDR2 are SGHRS and YFSETQ. The ends were cut back, 4 bases at V and 0 bases at J, with 5 bases in the middle. CDR3 length equals 14 residues. Some clones are missing from TCRdb's copy, which holds only in-frame ones; the method was immunoSEQ multiplex PCR. This table holds roughly 93,000 clones, 92% found once. The rearrangement joins TRBV5-1 to TRBJ2-6; D remains unclear. Sample: peripheral blood, taken after pregnancy. The TCR was taken from a female donor with multiple sclerosis, enrolled in a pregnancy study. The CDR3 region is CASSPSSGANVLTF. CDR3 sequence (DNA): TGCGCCAGCAGCCCCAGCTCTGGGGCCAACGTCCTGACTTTC.